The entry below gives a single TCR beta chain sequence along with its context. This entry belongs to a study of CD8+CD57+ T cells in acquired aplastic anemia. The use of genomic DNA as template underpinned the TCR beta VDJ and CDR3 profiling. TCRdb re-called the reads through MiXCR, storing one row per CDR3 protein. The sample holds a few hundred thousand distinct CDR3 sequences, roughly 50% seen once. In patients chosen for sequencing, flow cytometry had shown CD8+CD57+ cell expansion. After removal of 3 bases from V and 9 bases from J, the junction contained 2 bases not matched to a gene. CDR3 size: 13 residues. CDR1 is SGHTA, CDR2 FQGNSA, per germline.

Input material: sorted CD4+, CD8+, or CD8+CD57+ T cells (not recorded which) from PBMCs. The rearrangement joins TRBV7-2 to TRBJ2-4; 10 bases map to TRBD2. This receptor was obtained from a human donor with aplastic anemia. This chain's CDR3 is CASSFSSGGIQYF. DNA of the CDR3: TGTGCCAGCAGCTTTTCTAGCGGGGGCATTCAGTACTTC.